These 18 T cell receptor beta chains share one sample of origin, sequenced in a study of CXCR3-negative and CXCR3-positive naive CD8 T cells. UMI labels and 5' RACE were used to prepare the TRB cDNA libraries. TCRdb reanalyzed the 5' RACE reads and collapses them to one entry per CDR3 protein, without DNA. Here the sample table reports 45,000 or so distinct CDR3 sequences. Sequencing was carried out using memory CD8+ T cells from blood. These receptors came from a human donor in good health. Some clones in this sample may be carry-over from other donors' samples.

The chain has TRBV7-1 and TRBJ2-7. TRBV7-1 counts as an open reading frame of uncertain function. The CDR3 has 12 residues. CDR3 region: CASSSLDYEQYF.

The chain employs TRBV28 and TRBJ2-7; the TRBD2 assignment by TCRdb is unverifiable without DNA. The CDR3 runs to 17 residues. Germline V gene sequence: CDR1 MDHEN, CDR2 SYDVKM. CDR3 residues: CASSSNLAGGEGYEQYF.

The chain combines TRBV7-9 with TRBJ1-4. Germline loops: CDR1 SEHNR, CDR2 FQNEAQ (reference sequence). The CDR3 sequence is 14 residues long. CDR3 residues: CASSHIATNEKLFF.

The chain joins TRBV12-3 or TRBV12-4 to TRBJ2-5; TCRdb's D call, TRBD2, is unchecked because there is no DNA. The CDR3 has 17 amino acids. CDR3: CASSFRGGGRNQETQHF.

The chain is built from TRBV4-2 and TRBJ2-7. CDR1 is LGHNA, CDR2 YNFKEQ, per germline. This CDR3 comprises 11 residues. The CDR3 is CASSHRAEQYF.

The J gene is TRBJ2-7, the V gene TRBV7-3; as DNA is missing, the TRBD1 call by TCRdb cannot be tested. There are 15 residues in the CDR3. In germline, CDR1 is SGHTA, CDR2 FQGTGA. The CDR3 reads CASSVGTADSYEQYF.

This chain links TRBV25-1 with TRBJ1-2; as DNA is missing, the TRBD1 call by TCRdb cannot be tested. The CDR3 is made up of 15 amino acids. Per the germline V gene, CDR1 is MGHDK and CDR2 is SYGVNS. The CDR3 is CAATSGTGGGHGYTF.

J is TRBJ1-2 and V is TRBV25-1; TCRdb designates TRBD1, a call that cannot be tested without DNA. The germline V gene has CDR1 MGHDK and CDR2 SYGVNS. The CDR3 sequence is 14 residues long. CDR3 sequence reads: CASSELTGNYGYTF.

The V and J genes are TRBV6-6 and TRBJ1-2. Per germline, CDR1 MNHNY and CDR2 SVGAGI (reference sequence). The CDR3 loop spans 12 amino acids. The chain's CDR3 is CASGGRVNGYTF.

This chain connects TRBV7-6 to TRBJ2-1; TCRdb calls TRBD2, which cannot be checked without DNA. The length of the CDR3 is 19 residues. In germline, CDR1 is SGHVS, CDR2 FNYEAQ. The CDR3 sequence: CASSLASGLAGGPYNEQFF. Drawing the rest from reference TRBV7-6 and TRBJ2-1, the complete variable domain is GAGVSQSPRYKVTKRGQDVALRCDPISGHVSLYWYRQALGQGPEFLTYFNYEAQQDKSGLPNDRFSAERPEGSISTLTIQRTEQRDSAMYRCASSLASGLAGGPYNEQFFGPGTRLTVL.

The chain carries TRBV27 and TRBJ2-7; the D call of TRBD1 rests on TCRdb alone, since no DNA is present to check it. The CDR3 loop spans 14 amino acids. Germline V lookup: CDR1 MNHEY, CDR2 SMNVEV (reference sequence). Here the CDR3 reads CASSLGGSSYEQYF.

This rearrangement joins TRBV7-7 to TRBJ2-2. This CDR3 has 13 amino acids. Per the germline V gene, CDR1 is SSHAT and CDR2 is FNYEAQ (reference sequence). CDR3 region: CASSLEPDGELFF.

The chain uses TRBV4-1 and TRBJ2-1. The germline gives CDR1 MGHRA, CDR2 YSYEKL. The CDR3 has 13 residues. The CDR3 reads CASSQGLYNEQFF.

V usage is TRBV5-1 and J usage is TRBJ1-1; TCRdb outputs TRBD1, but without DNA this stays unchecked. Germline V gene sequence: CDR1 SGHRS, CDR2 YFSETQ. The CDR3 is 16 residues long. CDR3 protein: CASSLTGQGVNTEAFF.

The rearrangement joins TRBV29-1 to TRBJ2-5; the TRBD1 assignment by TCRdb is unverifiable without DNA. This CDR3 spans 13 amino acids. Looked up from germline, CDR1 is SQVTM and CDR2 is ANQGSEA. The CDR3 protein is CSVETGTGETQYF.

V is TRBV7-8 and J is TRBJ2-1; TCRdb's D call of TRBD2 is untestable without DNA. Germline V gene lookup returns CDR1 SGHVS and CDR2 FQNEAQ. The CDR3 sequence is 17 residues long. The CDR3: CASSLATSGGSVYEQFF.

The gene calls are TRBV28 and TRBJ2-1. CDR1 is MDHEN, CDR2 SYDVKM, per germline. The CDR3 covers 12 residues. This CDR3 is CASSPQYNEQFF.

The gene calls are TRBV6-6 and TRBJ2-7. Germline lookup yields CDR1 MNHNY and CDR2 SVGAGI (reference sequence). The CDR3 is made up of 15 amino acids. The CDR3 is CASSYRHGDYDEQYF.